The rows below give T cell receptor beta chains drawn from one sample of a study of resident and recirculating memory T cells in vitiligo. Using immunoSEQ multiplex PCR, the repertoire was profiled, and TCRdb retains in-frame clones only, with some absent. Of tens of thousands of clones detected, about nine tenths appear once; the ten largest clones hold more than 4%. The source material was blood. The receptor set was obtained from a male donor with vitiligo. CDR3s include the opening cysteine and the closing phenylalanine or tryptophan. A D gene is named only where the DNA matches it firmly. Rows give clone size only sometimes, using once, few, many, or a class for an expanded clone.

j_gene: TRBJ1-2; abundance: -; d_gene: -; v_gene: TRBV12-2; CDR3aa: CASRLAGQGFRGYTF; CDR3nt: TGTGCAAGTCGCTTAGCGGGCCAGGGGTTTCGGGGCTACACCTTC
j_gene: TRBJ2-7; abundance: once; d_gene: TRBD1; v_gene: TRBV28; CDR3aa: CASSSGDRLYEQYF; CDR3nt: TGTGCCAGCAGTTCCGGGGACAGGCTCTACGAGCAGTACTTC
j_gene: TRBJ1-4; abundance: -; d_gene: TRBD1; v_gene: TRBV7-2; CDR3aa: CASSPGQGEKLFF; CDR3nt: TGTGCCAGCAGCCCGGGACAGGGGGAAAAACTGTTTTTT
j_gene: TRBJ2-2; abundance: -; d_gene: -; v_gene: TRBV9; CDR3aa: CASSADLGTRGDTGELFF; CDR3nt: TGTGCCAGCAGCGCCGACTTAGGGACTCGGGGTGACACCGGGGAGCTGTTTTTT
j_gene: TRBJ1-3; abundance: -; d_gene: TRBD1; v_gene: TRBV7-9; CDR3aa: CASSLAKTGPRSGNTIYF; CDR3nt: TGTGCCAGCAGCTTAGCCAAGACAGGGCCTCGCTCTGGAAACACCATATATTTT
j_gene: TRBJ1-2; abundance: -; d_gene: -; v_gene: TRBV6-5; CDR3aa: CASSDKGYYGYTF; CDR3nt: TGTGCCAGCAGTGACAAAGGTTACTATGGCTACACCTTC
j_gene: TRBJ2-7; abundance: -; d_gene: -; v_gene: TRBV7-9; CDR3aa: CASSPPRGYTDEQYF; CDR3nt: TGTGCCAGCAGCCCCCCGCGGGGATACACGGACGAGCAGTACTTC
j_gene: TRBJ2-7; abundance: -; d_gene: TRBD1; v_gene: TRBV4-1; CDR3aa: CASSQEGQGAYEQYF; CDR3nt: TGCGCCAGCAGCCAAGAGGGACAGGGGGCCTACGAGCAGTACTTC
j_gene: TRBJ1-2; abundance: -; d_gene: TRBD1; v_gene: TRBV4-3; CDR3aa: CASSLQGGYGYTF; CDR3nt: TGCGCCAGCAGCCTACAGGGGGGATACGGCTACACCTTC
j_gene: TRBJ1-5; abundance: -; d_gene: TRBD1; v_gene: TRBV2; CDR3aa: CASSGTGGAQPQHF; CDR3nt: TGTGCCAGCAGTGGGACAGGGGGGGCACAGCCCCAGCATTTT
j_gene: TRBJ2-2; abundance: -; d_gene: TRBD1; v_gene: TRBV6-5; CDR3aa: CASSQGQGAGELFF; CDR3nt: TGTGCCAGCAGCCAAGGACAGGGGGCCGGGGAGCTGTTTTTT
j_gene: TRBJ1-5; abundance: -; d_gene: TRBD1; v_gene: TRBV5-6; CDR3aa: CASSFYSLGGRNQPQHF; CDR3nt: TGTGCCAGCAGCTTTTACTCCCTAGGGGGCCGCAATCAGCCCCAGCATTTT
j_gene: TRBJ2-3; abundance: -; d_gene: TRBD2; v_gene: TRBV6-4; CDR3aa: CASSERGSTDTQYF; CDR3nt: TGTGCCAGCAGTGAGCGGGGGAGCACAGATACGCAGTATTTT
j_gene: TRBJ2-7; abundance: -; d_gene: TRBD1; v_gene: TRBV5-1; CDR3aa: CASSIGTVFYEQYF; CDR3nt: TGCGCCAGCAGCATCGGGACAGTCTTCTACGAGCAGTACTTC
j_gene: TRBJ1-1; abundance: -; d_gene: -; v_gene: TRBV7-3; CDR3aa: CASSLFSGGLPEAFF; CDR3nt: TGTGCCAGCAGCTTATTTTCGGGAGGACTGCCTGAAGCTTTCTTT
j_gene: TRBJ2-3; abundance: -; d_gene: -; v_gene: TRBV9; CDR3aa: CASSVAEGYTDTQYF; CDR3nt: TGTGCCAGCAGCGTAGCTGAGGGCTACACAGATACGCAGTATTTT
j_gene: TRBJ1-2; abundance: -; d_gene: -; v_gene: TRBV30; CDR3aa: CAWSVRRNYGYTF; CDR3nt: TGTGCCTGGAGTGTGAGGAGGAACTATGGCTACACCTTC
j_gene: TRBJ2-5; abundance: -; d_gene: TRBD1; v_gene: TRBV5-1; CDR3aa: CASSSGQGQETQYF; CDR3nt: TGCGCCAGCAGCTCGGGACAGGGGCAGGAGACCCAGTACTTC
j_gene: TRBJ1-6; abundance: -; d_gene: TRBD1; v_gene: TRBV5-4; CDR3aa: CASSPGTEYYSPNSPLHF; CDR3nt: TGTGCCAGCAGCCCGGGGACAGAATACTACTCCCCTAATTCACCCCTCCACTTT
j_gene: TRBJ1-3; abundance: -; d_gene: TRBD1; v_gene: TRBV2; CDR3aa: CASREQGVSGNTIYF; CDR3nt: TGTGCCAGCAGAGAACAGGGGGTGTCTGGAAACACCATATATTTT
j_gene: TRBJ1-2; abundance: once; d_gene: TRBD1; v_gene: TRBV5-6; CDR3aa: CASSGTVVGYTF; CDR3nt: TGTGCCAGCAGCGGGACAGTGGTCGGCTACACCTTC
j_gene: TRBJ1-1; abundance: -; d_gene: TRBD1; v_gene: TRBV2; CDR3aa: CASSQRQGDTEAFF; CDR3nt: TGTGCCAGCAGTCAAAGACAGGGGGACACTGAAGCTTTCTTT
j_gene: TRBJ1-4; abundance: -; d_gene: -; v_gene: TRBV9; CDR3aa: CASSPYINEKLFF; CDR3nt: TGTGCCAGCAGCCCATACATTAATGAAAAACTGTTTTTT
j_gene: TRBJ2-1; abundance: -; d_gene: -; v_gene: TRBV14; CDR3aa: CASSQAGLYNEQFF; CDR3nt: TGTGCCAGCAGCCAAGCGGGTCTTTACAATGAGCAGTTCTTC
j_gene: TRBJ1-4; abundance: once; d_gene: -; v_gene: TRBV5-1; CDR3aa: CASSFGQPNEKLFF; CDR3nt: TGCGCCAGCAGCTTCGGACAGCCTAATGAAAAACTGTTTTTT
j_gene: TRBJ1-2; abundance: -; d_gene: -; v_gene: TRBV30; CDR3aa: CAWSVLIGGGYTF; CDR3nt: TGTGCCTGGAGTGTACTCATCGGGGGGGGCTACACCTTC
j_gene: TRBJ2-5; abundance: -; d_gene: TRBD2; v_gene: TRBV7-3; CDR3aa: CASSLTDPSGEYF; CDR3nt: TGTGCCAGCAGCTTAACGGACCCTAGCGGGGAGTACTTC
j_gene: TRBJ1-1; abundance: -; d_gene: -; v_gene: TRBV29-1; CDR3aa: CSAIQGPTEAFF; CDR3nt: TGCAGCGCCATACAGGGACCCACTGAAGCTTTCTTT
j_gene: TRBJ1-3; abundance: -; d_gene: -; v_gene: TRBV4-1; CDR3aa: CASSQEWRRNTIYF; CDR3nt: TGCGCCAGCAGCCAAGAATGGCGGCGAAACACCATATATTTT
j_gene: TRBJ1-1; abundance: -; d_gene: -; v_gene: TRBV28; CDR3aa: CASSLGFSDTEAFF; CDR3nt: TGTGCCAGCAGTTTAGGTTTCAGTGACACTGAAGCTTTCTTT
j_gene: TRBJ2-3; abundance: once; d_gene: TRBD1; v_gene: TRBV7-8; CDR3aa: CASSAFRDRGPDTQYF; CDR3nt: TGTGCCAGCAGCGCGTTCCGGGACAGGGGACCAGATACGCAGTATTTT
j_gene: TRBJ2-2; abundance: -; d_gene: -; v_gene: TRBV7-3; CDR3aa: CASSSPVGELFF; CDR3nt: TGTGCCAGCAGCTCTCCGGTCGGGGAGCTGTTTTTT
j_gene: TRBJ1-2; abundance: -; d_gene: -; v_gene: TRBV9; CDR3aa: CASIGNNANYGYTF; CDR3nt: TGTGCCAGCATCGGGAACAACGCTAACTATGGCTACACCTTC
j_gene: TRBJ1-2; abundance: -; d_gene: TRBD1; v_gene: TRBV28; CDR3aa: CASSLGQGPYGYTF; CDR3nt: TGTGCCAGCAGTTTAGGACAGGGGCCCTATGGCTACACCTTC
j_gene: TRBJ2-7; abundance: few; d_gene: TRBD2; v_gene: TRBV10-3; CDR3aa: CAIRGRGDRNDEQYF; CDR3nt: TGTGCCATCAGGGGGAGGGGTGATCGGAATGACGAGCAGTACTTC
j_gene: TRBJ1-1; abundance: -; d_gene: TRBD1; v_gene: TRBV6-1; CDR3aa: CASSGQPRTGGAEAFF; CDR3nt: TGTGCCAGCAGTGGTCAACCGAGGACAGGGGGAGCTGAAGCTTTCTTT
j_gene: TRBJ1-1; abundance: -; d_gene: -; v_gene: TRBV19; CDR3aa: CASSAGAFNTEAFF; CDR3nt: TGTGCCAGTAGTGCAGGGGCTTTCAACACTGAAGCTTTCTTT
j_gene: TRBJ1-5; abundance: -; d_gene: -; v_gene: TRBV30; CDR3aa: CAWSGLAGDQPQHF; CDR3nt: TGTGCCTGGAGTGGTTTGGCAGGGGACCAGCCCCAGCATTTT
j_gene: TRBJ2-1; abundance: -; d_gene: TRBD2; v_gene: TRBV4-2; CDR3aa: CASSQEVLAGLSSYNEQFF; CDR3nt: TGTGCCAGCAGCCAAGAGGTACTAGCGGGGTTAAGCTCCTACAATGAGCAGTTCTTC
j_gene: TRBJ2-2; abundance: few; d_gene: TRBD1; v_gene: TRBV2; CDR3aa: CASSRTGMGELFF; CDR3nt: TGTGCCAGCAGTCGGACAGGGATGGGGGAGCTGTTTTTT
j_gene: TRBJ2-6; abundance: -; d_gene: TRBD1; v_gene: TRBV5-1; CDR3aa: CASSPRTGGGSGANVLTF; CDR3nt: TGCGCCAGCAGCCCCCGGACAGGGGGCGGATCTGGGGCCAACGTCCTGACTTTC
j_gene: TRBJ2-3; abundance: -; d_gene: -; v_gene: TRBV10-3; CDR3aa: CAIGQEGDTQYF; CDR3nt: TGTGCCATTGGACAGGAGGGAGATACGCAGTATTTT
j_gene: TRBJ1-5; abundance: -; d_gene: -; v_gene: TRBV25-1; CDR3aa: CASSDSGSQKPQHF; CDR3nt: TGTGCCAGCAGTGACTCGGGTTCGCAAAAGCCCCAGCATTTT
j_gene: TRBJ1-1; abundance: few; d_gene: -; v_gene: TRBV9; CDR3aa: CASSVQVSTEAFF; CDR3nt: TGTGCCAGCAGCGTCCAGGTATCGACTGAAGCTTTCTTT
j_gene: TRBJ1-2; abundance: -; d_gene: TRBD1; v_gene: TRBV6-5; CDR3aa: CASSGEQGEYGYTF; CDR3nt: TGTGCCAGCAGTGGAGAACAGGGGGAGTATGGCTACACCTTC
j_gene: TRBJ1-3; abundance: -; d_gene: TRBD1; v_gene: TRBV7-6; CDR3aa: CASSSRQGAGNTIYF; CDR3nt: TGTGCCAGCAGCTCCCGACAGGGCGCGGGAAACACCATATATTTT
j_gene: TRBJ2-7; abundance: -; d_gene: -; v_gene: TRBV7-2; CDR3aa: CASSLRQSDEQYF; CDR3nt: TGTGCCAGCAGCTTAAGACAGTCCGACGAGCAGTACTTC
j_gene: TRBJ1-1; abundance: -; d_gene: TRBD1; v_gene: TRBV25-1; CDR3aa: CASRIDRDRNTEAFF; CDR3nt: TGTGCCAGCAGGATCGACCGGGACAGAAACACTGAAGCTTTCTTT
j_gene: TRBJ2-7; abundance: -; d_gene: TRBD1; v_gene: TRBV9; CDR3aa: CASSGGDRGYEQYF; CDR3nt: TGTGCCAGCAGCGGGGGGGACAGGGGCTACGAGCAGTACTTC
j_gene: TRBJ2-5; abundance: -; d_gene: -; v_gene: TRBV7-2; CDR3aa: CASSPTAGGGEETQYF; CDR3nt: TGTGCCAGCAGCCCCACTGCCGGGGGAGGCGAAGAGACCCAGTACTTC